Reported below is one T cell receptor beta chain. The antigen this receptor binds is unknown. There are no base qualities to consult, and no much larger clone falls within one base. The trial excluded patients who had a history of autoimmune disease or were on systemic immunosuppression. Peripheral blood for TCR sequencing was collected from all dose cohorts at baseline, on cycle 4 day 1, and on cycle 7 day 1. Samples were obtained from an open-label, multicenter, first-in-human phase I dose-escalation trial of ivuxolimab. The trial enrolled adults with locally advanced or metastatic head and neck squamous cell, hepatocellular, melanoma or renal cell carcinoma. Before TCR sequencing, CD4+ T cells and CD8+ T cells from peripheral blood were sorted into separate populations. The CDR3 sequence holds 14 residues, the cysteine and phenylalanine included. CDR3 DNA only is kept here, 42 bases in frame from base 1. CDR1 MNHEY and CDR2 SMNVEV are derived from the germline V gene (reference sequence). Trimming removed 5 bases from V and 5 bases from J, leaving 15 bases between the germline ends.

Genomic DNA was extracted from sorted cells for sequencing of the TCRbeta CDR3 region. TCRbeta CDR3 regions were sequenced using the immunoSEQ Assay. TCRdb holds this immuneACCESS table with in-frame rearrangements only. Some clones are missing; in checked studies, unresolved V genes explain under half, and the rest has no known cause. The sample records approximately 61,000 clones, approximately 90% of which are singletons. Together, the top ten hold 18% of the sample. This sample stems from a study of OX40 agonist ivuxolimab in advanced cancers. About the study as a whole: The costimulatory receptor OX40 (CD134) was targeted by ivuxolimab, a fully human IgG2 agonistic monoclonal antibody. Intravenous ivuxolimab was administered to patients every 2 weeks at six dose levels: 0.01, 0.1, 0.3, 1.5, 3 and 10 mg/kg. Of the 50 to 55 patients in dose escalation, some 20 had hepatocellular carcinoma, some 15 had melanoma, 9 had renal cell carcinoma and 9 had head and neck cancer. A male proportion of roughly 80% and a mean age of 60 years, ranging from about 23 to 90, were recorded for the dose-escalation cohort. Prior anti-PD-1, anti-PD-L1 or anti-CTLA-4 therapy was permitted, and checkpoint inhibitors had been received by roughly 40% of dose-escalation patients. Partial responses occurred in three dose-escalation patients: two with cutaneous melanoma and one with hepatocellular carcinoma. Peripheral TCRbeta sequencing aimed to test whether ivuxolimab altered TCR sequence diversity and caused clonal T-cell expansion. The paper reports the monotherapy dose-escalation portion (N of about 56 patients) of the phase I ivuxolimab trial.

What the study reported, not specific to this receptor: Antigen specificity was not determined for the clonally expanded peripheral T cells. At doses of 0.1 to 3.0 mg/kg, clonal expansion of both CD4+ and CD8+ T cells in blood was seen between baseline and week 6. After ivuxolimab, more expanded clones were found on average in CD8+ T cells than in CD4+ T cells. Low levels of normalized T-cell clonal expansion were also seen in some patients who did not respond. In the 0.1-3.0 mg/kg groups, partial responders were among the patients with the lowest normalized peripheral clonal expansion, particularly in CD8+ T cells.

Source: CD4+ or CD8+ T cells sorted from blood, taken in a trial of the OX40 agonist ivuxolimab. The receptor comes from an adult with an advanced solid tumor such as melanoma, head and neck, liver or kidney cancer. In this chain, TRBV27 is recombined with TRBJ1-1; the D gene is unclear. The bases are TGTGCCAGCAGTCCCAACTCGGGAGGAACTGAAGCTTTCTTT. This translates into CASSPNSGGTEAFF.